The rows below give T cell receptor beta chains drawn from one sample of a study of T cell responses to AZD1222 COVID-19 vaccine. Using immunoSEQ multiplex PCR, the repertoire was profiled, and TCRdb retains in-frame clones only, with some absent. The repertoire holds fewer than 120,000 clones, with 85% to 95% as singletons. The source was peripheral blood, collected 28 days after the second AZD1222 dose. The receptor set was obtained from an adult who received the AZD1222 COVID-19 vaccine. Both conserved end residues are part of each CDR3. Part of the rows lack a size; the others show once, few, many or a class for expanded clones.

v_call clone_size cdr3_aa
TRBV30 . CAGSSGPRAGEQYF
TRBV5-1 . CASSLEAGAAQPQHF
TRBV12-3/TRBV12-4 few CASTTGTGAAFF
TRBV4-1 . CASSHTSGEQYF
TRBV2 . CASTGTGGRVGYGYTF
TRBV5-4 . CASSLDGQGAYNEQFF
TRBV5-1 . CASSIGQGPYGYTF
TRBV29-1 once CSAVEHYEQYF
TRBV19 . CASRDTAGQGKHNEQFF
TRBV2 . CASVPGQGNYGYTF
TRBV27 . CASNRGFGGELFF
TRBV11-1 . CASSLYPSYNEQFF
TRBV5-1 . CASSWVRGSGRDEQFF
TRBV18 . CASSPRAGLSGNTIYF
TRBV5-1 . CASSLRQGIYNEQFF
TRBV12-3/TRBV12-4 . CASSFLGVPEAFF
TRBV15 . CATSRDRESSNQPQHF
TRBV10-2 few CASRGTGGVGVGSPLHF
TRBV20-1 . CSASKGTGGGGYTF
TRBV5-4 . CASSVNPGRNTIYF
TRBV27 . CASRDRDRNTEAFF
TRBV12-5 . CASGSLGHDTDTQYF
TRBV30 few CAWSVDVNTEAFF
TRBV27 . CASRPRDGVWPQHF
TRBV3-1/TRBV3-2 . CASSQGNNYGYTF
TRBV19 . CASSIGFRGEQYF
TRBV6-4 . CASKPSGGTDTQYF
TRBV29-1 . CSVEDSVAEAFF
TRBV19 . CASSIRQGDQPQHF